The 25 T cell receptor beta chains reported below all come from one sample, sequenced in a study of T-cell reconstitution after alpha-beta-depleted transplantation in children (dated by TCRdb to 2015 to 2016). Reading the label with the study, this specimen's treatment or condition is: allogeneic hematopoietic cell transplantation with graft depleted of TCRalphabeta T cells and CD19 B cells. Preparation of the library involved PCR. The instrument was an Illumina HiSeq 2500. Molecular barcoding was employed in the preparation of TCR libraries, with unique molecular identifiers being used to normalize TCRbeta repertoire quantification. TCRdb reran the public reads through fastp at Q25 and MiXCR, keeping productive beta chains. Rows are combined by CDR3 protein, so each entry shows the most common genes and DNA. Across this sample there are fewer than 750,000 distinct CDR3 sequences, with roughly 23% seen only once. Together, the top ten hold 14% of the sample.

The material sequenced was PBMCs, mostly from graft donor cells, taken 360 days after TCRalphabeta/CD19-depleted stem cell transplant. The source is a boy in the first two years of life who had a stem cell transplant for acute myeloid leukemia, so the T cells may come from the graft donor.

In this sample, this clonotype turned up many times. The rearrangement joins TRBV12-3 or TRBV12-4 to TRBJ2-3; 8 nucleotides line up with TRBD1. Unmatched junction bases numbered 5, after V lost 3 bases and J lost 3 bases. The CDR3 runs 15 residues. The CDR3 DNA reads TGTGCCAGCAGTTTGAACCAGGGGGCAACAGATACGCAGTATTTT. Its translation: CASSLNQGATDTQYF.

A few counts support this clonotype. The chain links TRBV27 to TRBJ2-3; 10 bases fit TRBD2. Germline CDR1 is MNHEY and CDR2 is SMNVEV (reference sequence). The CDR3 is 14 amino acids. The J segment lost 4 bases and the V segment lost 7 bases, leaving 5 bases of the junction unmatched. CDR3 DNA: TGTGCCAGCACGGGAGGACTAGCGGCAGATACGCAGTATTTT. Its protein is CASTGGLAADTQYF.

The sample holds a few counts of this clonotype. This chain joins TRBV28 and TRBJ2-3, with D maybe TRBD2 (5 bases). The CDR3 spans 15 residues. Germline CDR1 and CDR2: MDHEN and SYDVKM. The germline V and J ends were trimmed by 3 bases and 4 bases, with 14 bases remaining between them. This CDR3 is CASSFIGGPSDTQYF. As DNA, the CDR3 is TGTGCCAGCAGTTTCATAGGAGGCCCCTCAGATACGCAGTATTTT.

This clonotype was detected ten times or more. The chain has TRBV29-1 and TRBJ2-5; D remains unclear. Germline CDR1 reads SQVTM; CDR2 reads ANQGSEA. Trimming pared 4 bases from V and 1 base from J, leaving 10 bases between. This CDR3 spans 13 amino acids. In nucleotides, the CDR3 is TGCAGCGTTGGAGGACGGTTCCAAGAGACCCAGTACTTC. This sequence encodes CSVGGRFQETQYF.

This clonotype was recorded at least ten times. V is TRBV20-1 and J is TRBJ1-4; possible D gene TRBD1, 5 bases. This CDR3 contains 15 residues. V shed 7 bases and J shed 7 bases, with 22 bases lying between them. Germline V gene lookup returns CDR1 DFQATT and CDR2 SNEGSKA (reference sequence). For the CDR3, the DNA is TGCAGTGTTCCCCGGCAAGGGGCAGGGAGTGAAAAACTGTTTTTT. Amino acid sequence: CSVPRQGAGSEKLFF.

This clonotype showed up many times. The rearrangement uses TRBV7-2 and TRBJ1-2; 7 bases fit TRBD1. The CDR3 is 14 residues long. The germline V gene has CDR1 SGHTA and CDR2 FQGNSA. The V and J ends lost 0 bases and 8 bases, in that order; junction bases with no gene match: 6. This CDR3 is CASSLAQGDIGYTF. CDR3 sequence (DNA): TGTGCCAGCAGCTTAGCTCAGGGGGATATCGGCTACACCTTC.

This clonotype was detected many times. This chain joins TRBV29-1 and TRBJ2-7; D call uncertain. The CDR3 covers 9 residues. Per the germline V gene, CDR1 is SQVTM and CDR2 is ANQGSEA. The V end was cut by 4 bases, the J end by 7 bases, with 5 bases between. CDR3 loop: CSVVWEQYF. CDR3 nucleotide sequence: TGCAGCGTTGTTTGGGAGCAGTACTTC.

This clonotype was seen many times. The rearrangement links TRBV20-1 to TRBJ2-3, with 12 bases lining up with TRBD2. The germline CDR1 and CDR2 sequences are DFQATT and SNEGSKA (reference sequence). The CDR3 runs to 15 residues. V lost 5 bases to trimming and J lost 0 bases; unmatched junction nucleotides: 3. The CDR3 loop is CSAAGTSGSTDTQYF. For the CDR3, the DNA is TGCAGTGCTGCTGGGACTAGCGGGAGCACAGATACGCAGTATTTT.

The table lists this clonotype with a count of one. The chain's CDR3 is CSASIGGTGNTIYF. The CDR3 DNA follows: TGCAGTGCTAGTATAGGGGGAACTGGAAACACCATATATTTT. The genes are TRBV20-1 and TRBJ1-3; perhaps TRBD1 as D (6 bases). CDR1 is DFQATT and CDR2 is SNEGSKA in the germline V gene (reference sequence). The CDR3 runs 14 residues. The V end lost 3 bases, the J end lost 2 bases, and 11 bases lay between the germline ends.

This clonotype has ten or more counts. This sequence joins TRBV11-2 and TRBJ2-5; 11 positions agree with TRBD2. The V segment lost 1 base and the J segment 2 bases; nucleotides outside the gene matches: 6. This CDR3 comprises 17 residues. The germline gives CDR1 SGHAT, CDR2 FQNNGV. CDR3 DNA sequence: TGTGCCAGCAGCTTAGGCCTACTAGCGGGGGAACAAGAGACCCAGTACTTC. Its translation: CASSLGLLAGEQETQYF.

The chain couples TRBV6-5 to TRBJ1-6; D unclear. This CDR3 contains 15 residues. Germline lookup yields CDR1 MNHEY and CDR2 SVGAGI. With 2 bases removed from V and 8 bases from J, the gap between germline ends came to 13 bases. The CDR3 region is CASSYLTERDSPLHF. The CDR3 DNA reads TGTGCCAGCAGTTACCTCACAGAACGAGATTCACCCCTCCACTTT.

The V and J genes are TRBV6-5 and TRBJ2-7; D perhaps matches TRBD1 (6 bases). The V gene lost 0 bases and the J gene lost 5 bases, with 14 bases spanning the gap. Germline CDR1 is MNHEY and CDR2 is SVGAGI. The CDR3 has 15 amino acids. CDR3 sequence reads: CASSYSNPGTNEQYF. The CDR3 DNA is TGTGCCAGCAGTTACTCCAACCCCGGGACAAACGAGCAGTACTTC.

The J gene is TRBJ1-6, the V gene TRBV20-1, with D possibly TRBD1 on 5 matching bases. V lost 4 bases and J 8 bases, leaving 15 bases between the germline ends. The CDR3 covers 14 residues. Germline V CDR1 and CDR2: DFQATT, SNEGSKA (reference sequence). In nucleotides, the CDR3 is TGCAGTGCTACCCCCCCACAGGAGGATTCACCCCTCCACTTT. It yields the protein CSATPPQEDSPLHF.

This clonotype has just a few counts. The V and J genes are TRBV28 and TRBJ1-2; D is unresolved. Deletions cut 3 bases from V and 3 bases from J, with 5 bases between. Germline CDR1 is MDHEN and CDR2 is SYDVKM. This CDR3 is built from 12 residues. The CDR3: CASSFKDYGYTF. The CDR3 DNA is TGTGCCAGCAGTTTTAAGGACTATGGCTACACCTTC.

In its sample, this clonotype was seen a few times. CDR3 sequence (DNA): TGTGCCAGCCAAAGGGTTCCCCTCTATGGCTACACCTTC. Protein sequence: CASQRVPLYGYTF. The chain combines TRBV28 with TRBJ1-2; D remains unclear. Germline CDR1 and CDR2: MDHEN and SYDVKM. CDR3 length: 13 amino acids. V lost 8 bases and J 4 bases, leaving 14 bases between the germline ends.

The chain is built from TRBV12-3 or TRBV12-4 and TRBJ2-5; TRBD2 matches 8 bases. CDR3 size: 16 residues. V shed 6 bases, J shed 3 bases, and the junction held 12 bases outside the gene matches. CDR3 sequence reads: CASSPVPGLGEETQYF. DNA for the CDR3: TGTGCCAGCAGCCCCGTTCCGGGACTAGGGGAAGAGACCCAGTACTTC.

This clonotype has a handful of counts. V is TRBV20-1 and J is TRBJ2-5, with TRBD2 identical over 9 bases. The J segment lost 5 bases and the V segment lost 2 bases, leaving 9 bases of the junction unmatched. This CDR3 contains 15 residues. Germline CDR1 and CDR2: DFQATT and SNEGSKA (reference sequence). CDR3 sequence reads: CSARRGRGGHETQYF. The DNA for the CDR3 is TGCAGTGCTAGAAGAGGGCGGGGGGGCCATGAGACCCAGTACTTC.

The chain combines TRBV29-1 with TRBJ2-7; TRBD2 is a possible D gene (6 bases). Trimming removed 3 bases at V and 2 bases at J, with 11 bases between. The V gene's germline CDR1 is SQVTM and CDR2 ANQGSEA. The CDR3 consists of 13 residues. The CDR3 bases are TGCAGCGTTGAGCGGGACTCGCCCTACGAGCAGTACTTC. Translation gives CSVERDSPYEQYF.

Ten or more counts support this clonotype. This CDR3 reads CATSDLWGDGYTF. CDR3 bases: TGTGCCACCAGTGATTTATGGGGAGACGGCTACACCTTC. V is TRBV24-1 and J is TRBJ1-2; unclear D gene. V lost 1 base and J 8 bases, leaving 10 bases between the germline ends. This CDR3 contains 13 residues. Germline CDR1 is KGHDR and CDR2 is SFDVKD.

As regards this clonotype: Relative to the germline gene, one junction end is altered; a read error may explain this. V is TRBV4-3 and J is TRBJ1-1; D is undetermined. Germline CDR1 is LGHNA and CDR2 is YSLEER. The CDR3 is 11 amino acids. The CDR3 protein is CASSQVGERKF. CDR3 DNA sequence: TGCGCCAGCAGCCAAGTCGGAGAGAGGAAGTTT.

The rearrangement joins TRBV6-5 to TRBJ2-5, with D perhaps TRBD1 or TRBD2 (6 bases each). The CDR3 is 16 residues long. Trimming shortened V by 4 bases and J by 5 bases, and 20 bases separated the two germline ends. Germline V lookup: CDR1 MNHEY, CDR2 SVGAGI. The CDR3 reads CASSSLPGARGETQYF. The CDR3 DNA follows: TGTGCCAGCAGTTCCCTCCCGGGGGCGCGAGGGGAGACCCAGTACTTC.

This clonotype has more than one count but fewer than ten. The chain links TRBV27 to TRBJ2-7; 7 bases line up with TRBD1. This CDR3 is 14 amino acids long. Germline V gene data show CDR1 as MNHEY and CDR2 as SMNVEV (reference sequence). V shed 6 bases, J shed 0 bases, and the junction held 5 bases outside the gene matches. CDR3 region: CASRDRQDSYEQYV. For the CDR3, the DNA is TGTGCCAGCAGGGACAGGCAAGACTCCTACGAGCAGTACGTC.

The chain carries TRBV7-2 and TRBJ1-1; no clear D gene. Germline V gives CDR1 SGHTA, CDR2 FQGNSA. The CDR3 runs 13 residues. Deletions cut 1 base from V and 8 bases from J, with 11 bases between. The CDR3 is CASSLGPPPEAFF. The CDR3 DNA reads as TGTGCCAGCAGCTTAGGCCCGCCACCAGAAGCTTTCTTT.

In this sample, this clonotype turned up once. This rearrangement joins TRBV4-1 to TRBJ1-1; a weak D match, TRBD1 (5 bases). CDR3 size: 15 residues. Germline V gives CDR1 MGHRA, CDR2 YSYEKL. V was trimmed by 4 bases and J by 1 base, leaving 13 bases between them. The chain's CDR3 is CASSRSRDSNTEAFF. The CDR3 nucleotides read TGCGCCAGCAGCCGATCCCGGGACTCGAACACTGAAGCTTTCTTT.

The rearrangement links TRBV15 to TRBJ2-1; D possibly corresponds to TRBD2 (5 bases). Per germline, CDR1 LNHNV and CDR2 YYDKDF (reference sequence). V dropped 0 bases and J dropped 4 bases, with 10 bases sitting between them. This CDR3 region has 15 residues. Written as DNA, the CDR3 is TGTGCCACCAGCAGAGATAGAGGGAGTTACAATGAGCAGTTCTTC. Its translation: CATSRDRGSYNEQFF.